The 22 T cell receptor beta chains listed next were all sequenced from one sample in a study of T cell responses to AZD1222 COVID-19 vaccine. Sequencing used immunoSEQ multiplex PCR; TCRdb keeps in-frame clones, though not all of them. There are 100,000 to 130,000 clones in the sample; around 90% occur only once, and 4.8% lies in the top ten. The starting material was peripheral blood, obtained 28 days after the second AZD1222 dose. Receptor source: an adult who received the AZD1222 COVID-19 vaccine.

The chain combines TRBV2 with TRBJ1-3, with D possibly being TRBD1 (6 bases). CDR1 and CDR2 from the germline V gene are SNHLY and FYNNEI. The CDR3 extends over 13 amino acids. Trimming stripped 7 bases from V and 1 base from J, with 8 bases between. The CDR3 nucleotides are TGTGCCAGCACAGGGGTATCTGGAAACACCATATATTTT. Protein: CASTGVSGNTIYF.

The V call is TRBV4-1, the J call TRBJ2-1; a weak D match, TRBD1 (6 bases). V gave up 5 bases and J gave up 0 bases, with 8 bases separating them. Germline V gene sequence: CDR1 MGHRA, CDR2 YSYEKL. This CDR3 contains 14 residues. The DNA of the CDR3 is TGCGCCAGCAGCGGGGGCAGCTCCTACAATGAGCAGTTCTTC. The encoded protein is CASSGGSSYNEQFF.

CDR3: CATRTNGLAGELFF. The CDR3 DNA reads TGTGCCACCAGGACTAACGGACTAGCCGGGGAGCTGTTTTTT. The chain has TRBV24-1 and TRBJ2-2, with 7 positions matching TRBD2. J was trimmed by 6 bases and V by 7 bases; bases with no gene match: 7. The CDR3 consists of 14 residues. CDR1 KGHDR and CDR2 SFDVKD come from the germline V gene.

The V gene is TRBV5-1, the J gene TRBJ2-5, with D maybe TRBD1 (6 bases). The CDR3 contains 15 residues. CDR1 is SGHRS, CDR2 YFSETQ, per germline. Trimming pared 4 bases from V and 4 bases from J, leaving 17 bases between. The CDR3 reads CASSPGTTQAETQYF. For the CDR3, the DNA is TGCGCCAGCAGCCCCGGGACAACCCAAGCAGAGACCCAGTACTTC.

The table lists this clone with a few counts. CDR3 in amino acids: CASSQEHNYGYTF. The CDR3 DNA reads TGTGCCAGCAGCCAAGAGCATAACTATGGCTACACCTTC. The chain is built from TRBV3-1 (or the pseudogene TRBV3-2) and TRBJ1-2; D remains unclear. Germline V CDR1 and CDR2: LGHDT, YNNKEL (reference sequence). The CDR3 is made up of 13 amino acids. Trimming left V 0 bases short and J 1 base short, with 3 bases between.

V is TRBV5-4 and J is TRBJ1-1; 8 bases agree with TRBD1. This CDR3 comprises 15 residues. CDR1 is SGHNT and CDR2 is YYREEE in the germline V gene (reference sequence). The J segment lost 1 base and the V segment lost 4 bases, leaving 6 bases of the junction unmatched. CDR3 coding DNA: TGTGCCAGCAGCAACAGACAGGGGAGGAACACTGAAGCTTTCTTT. Residues: CASSNRQGRNTEAFF.

The chain combines TRBV5-1 with TRBJ2-3; 10 bases map to TRBD1. The CDR3 loop spans 16 amino acids. The germline gives CDR1 SGHRS, CDR2 YFSETQ. J was trimmed by 4 bases and V by 0 bases; bases with no gene match: 5. CDR3 amino acids: CASSLARTGGSDTQYF. The CDR3 DNA reads TGCGCCAGCAGCTTGGCTAGGACAGGGGGTTCAGATACGCAGTATTTT.

The chain combines TRBV6-5 with TRBJ2-1; 7 bases align to TRBD2. Germline assignment: CDR1 MNHEY and CDR2 SVGAGI. The V segment lost 6 bases and the J segment 2 bases; nucleotides outside the gene matches: 1. The CDR3 is 13 residues long. CDR3 DNA: TGTGCCAGCAGGGGGGGGGCCTACAATGAGCAGTTCTTC. Protein sequence: CASRGGAYNEQFF.

The chain has TRBV2 and TRBJ2-5; 7 nucleotides agree with TRBD2. V trimming: 3 bases; J trimming: 5 bases; junction bases outside the gene matches: 9. There are 15 residues in the CDR3. Per the germline V gene, CDR1 is SNHLY and CDR2 is FYNNEI. CDR3 nucleotides: TGTGCCAGCAGTGAGTGGTCAGCGGGGAGGGAGACCCAGTACTTC. This encodes CASSEWSAGRETQYF.

J is TRBJ2-2 and V is TRBV6-1; TRBD1 aligns across 9 bases. CDR3 length equals 14 residues. The germline CDR1 and CDR2 sequences are MNHNS and SASEGT. V shed 3 bases and J 7 bases; nucleotides not matched to a gene: 3. Here the CDR3 DNA reads TGTGCCAGCAGTGAGGGACAGGGAATCGGGGAGCTGTTTTTT. Amino acids: CASSEGQGIGELFF.

The chain carries TRBV5-1 and TRBJ1-5, with D uncertain. V lost 0 bases to trimming and J lost 6 bases, with 13 bases between them. The germline V gene has CDR1 SGHRS and CDR2 YFSETQ. This CDR3 is 15 amino acids long. CDR3 nucleotide sequence: TGCGCCAGCAGCTTGGACGGGTCCCGGCCTCAGCCCCAGCATTTT. It translates to CASSLDGSRPQPQHF.

This clone was counted between two and nine times. The chain uses TRBV21-1 and TRBJ2-7; the table calls TRBD1, which could not be checked here. TRBV21-1 is recorded as a pseudogene. The CDR3 has 18 residues. For the CDR3, the DNA is TGTGCCAGCAGCAAAGTGGGTAGGAGGGACAGGAGCTCCTACGAGCAGTACTTC. Translated: CASSKVGRRDRSSYEQYF.

This clone showed up just a few times. V usage is TRBV19 and J usage is TRBJ1-6, with 9 bases aligning to TRBD1. V gave up 7 bases and J gave up 8 bases; unmatched junction bases: 6. CDR1 is LNHDA and CDR2 is SQIVND in the germline V gene (reference sequence). The CDR3 consists of 14 residues. The CDR3 nucleotides read TGTGCCAGTAACCCACAGGGGGCCTATTCACCCCTCCACTTT. Protein sequence: CASNPQGAYSPLHF.

Remarks on this clone: The junction differs from germline at one of its ends, possibly a read error. This chain links TRBV7-7 with TRBJ2-2, with D uncertain. This CDR3 contains 14 residues. CDR1 is SSHAT and CDR2 is FNYEAQ in the germline V gene (reference sequence). The CDR3 DNA reads TGTGCTAGCAGCTTAGAGGCCTTCACCGGGGAGCTGTTTTTT. Protein: CASSLEAFTGELFF.

CDR3 nucleotide sequence: TGTGCCAGCAGCTTTCAGGGATGGACAGATACGCAGTATTTT. The encoded protein is CASSFQGWTDTQYF. The gene calls are TRBV5-6 and TRBJ2-3; D might be TRBD1 (5 bases). Germline CDR1 is SGHDT and CDR2 is YYEEEE. The CDR3 runs 14 residues. V gave up 2 bases and J gave up 3 bases, with 10 bases separating them.

The chain combines TRBV7-9 with TRBJ2-2; D remains unclear. The CDR3 extends over 12 amino acids. V dropped 6 bases and J dropped 2 bases, with 4 bases sitting between them. CDR1 SEHNR and CDR2 FQNEAQ come from the germline V gene (reference sequence). The CDR3 nucleotides read TGTGCCAGCAGAGAAAACACCGGGGAGCTGTTTTTT. This encodes CASRENTGELFF.

This chain's CDR3 is CASSQGTLNYGYTF. The CDR3 coding sequence is TGCGCCAGCAGCCAAGGGACACTAAACTATGGCTACACCTTC. The chain is built from TRBV4-1 and TRBJ1-2; a weak D match, TRBD1 (5 bases). V lost 1 base, J lost 2 bases, and 8 bases lay in between. The CDR3 totals 14 residues. Germline loops: CDR1 MGHRA, CDR2 YSYEKL.

The chain recombines TRBV5-1 with TRBJ2-1; maybe TRBD2 (7 bases). Germline V gene sequence: CDR1 SGHRS, CDR2 YFSETQ. The CDR3 has 16 amino acids. V was pared by 1 base and J by 1 base, with 12 bases between. CDR3 bases: TGCGCCAGCAGCTTGTGGGGGGGCGATTCCTACAATGAGCAGTTCTTC. This gives the protein CASSLWGGDSYNEQFF.

This chain uses TRBV27 with TRBJ1-2; D call uncertain. V lost 4 bases to trimming and J lost 4 bases, with 10 bases between them. Per germline, CDR1 MNHEY and CDR2 SMNVEV (reference sequence). CDR3 length equals 13 residues. Written as DNA, the CDR3 is TGTGCCAGCAGTTCGACCATCCTCTATGGCTACACCTTC. Translating it yields CASSSTILYGYTF.

The gene calls are TRBV5-5 and TRBJ1-1, with D unresolved. Germline V gene lookup returns CDR1 SGHKS and CDR2 YYEKEE (reference sequence). Trimming cost V 6 bases and J 4 bases, with 13 bases left between them. This CDR3 has 13 amino acids. CDR3 bases: TGTGCCAGCACCTCACCGTACGGCACTGAAGCTTTCTTT. It codes for CASTSPYGTEAFF.

The chain links TRBV30 to TRBJ2-1; D is perhaps TRBD2 (5 bases). This CDR3 has 11 amino acids. Trimming pared 3 bases from V and 11 bases from J, leaving 11 bases between. Germline values: CDR1 GTSNPN, CDR2 SVGIG (reference sequence). The CDR3 spells CAWRRGSKQFF. Here the CDR3 DNA reads TGTGCCTGGAGAAGAGGGTCTAAGCAGTTCTTC.

The rearrangement links TRBV4-3 to TRBJ2-5, with D tentatively TRBD1 (5 bases). Germline CDR1 is LGHNA and CDR2 is YSLEER. The CDR3 is 14 residues long. The V gene lost 0 bases and the J gene lost 5 bases, with 10 bases spanning the gap. CDR3 sequence: CASSQEWGLETQYF. Here the CDR3 DNA reads TGCGCCAGCAGCCAAGAATGGGGCTTGGAGACCCAGTACTTC.